This is a list of T cell receptor beta chains from one sample in a study of T cell responses to AZD1222 COVID-19 vaccine. The method was immunoSEQ multiplex PCR; TCRdb's version includes in-frame clones alone and lacks a portion of them. The table lists 40,000 to 55,000 clones, 90% of them singletons. The sample in question was peripheral blood, obtained 28 days after the second AZD1222 dose. The receptors come from an adult who received the AZD1222 COVID-19 vaccine. The CDR3 runs from the conserved cysteine through the conserved F or W. The D gene is left open where the match is weak. Clone sizes are given selectively: once, few, many, or a class where the clone is expanded.

j_call	v_call	d_call	clone_size	cdr3_aa	cdr3_nt
TRBJ1-1	TRBV7-2	NA	NA	CASSLMVGSGAFF	TGTGCCAGCAGCTTAATGGTGGGGAGTGGGGCTTTCTTT
TRBJ1-1	TRBV30	NA	once	CAGGRRNTEAFF	TGTGCCGGCGGACGGAGGAACACTGAAGCTTTCTTT
TRBJ1-3	TRBV3-1/TRBV3-2	NA	NA	CASSQGGGSGNTIYF	TGTGCCAGCAGCCAAGGAGGGGGTTCTGGAAACACCATATATTTT
TRBJ2-5	TRBV9	NA	once	CASSPNAGQETQYF	TGTGCCAGCAGCCCCAATGCAGGGCAAGAGACCCAGTACTTC
TRBJ2-2	TRBV5-1	NA	NA	CASSLAGGSGELFF	TGCGCCAGCAGCTTGGCAGGGGGGTCCGGGGAGCTGTTTTTT
TRBJ1-5	TRBV6-5	TRBD1	NA	CASRPSGGSNQPQHF	TGTGCCAGCAGGCCCTCAGGGGGCAGCAATCAGCCCCAGCATTTT
TRBJ1-6	TRBV3-1/TRBV3-2	TRBD1	NA	CASSQQGGLISSYNSPLHF	TGTGCCAGCAGCCAGCAAGGGGGCCTTATAAGCTCCTATAATTCACCCCTCCACTTT
TRBJ1-5	TRBV6-4	TRBD1	once	CARQTGSNQPQHF	TGTGCCAGACAGACAGGGAGCAATCAGCCCCAGCATTTT
TRBJ1-2	TRBV4-3	TRBD1	NA	CASSQDALTGWGKSYTF	TGCGCCAGCAGCCAAGACGCCTTGACAGGGTGGGGGAAGAGCTACACCTTC
TRBJ1-1	TRBV7-8	NA	NA	CASSLASSGAQAEAFF	TGTGCCAGCAGCTTAGCATCTTCAGGGGCACAGGCTGAAGCTTTCTTT
TRBJ1-5	TRBV19	TRBD1	NA	CASSTQDRGFGQPQHF	TGTGCCAGTAGTACCCAGGACAGGGGGTTCGGACAGCCCCAGCATTTT
TRBJ1-2	TRBV19	TRBD1	once	CASSSRDREGYTF	TGTGCCAGTAGTTCCCGGGACAGGGAAGGCTACACCTTC
TRBJ1-4	TRBV19	NA	NA	CASSFRDTLEKLFF	TGTGCCAGTAGTTTCCGGGACACCCTTGAAAAACTGTTTTTT
TRBJ1-2	TRBV13	NA	NA	CASSLRGALYGYTF	TGTGCCAGCAGCCTCAGGGGCGCGTTGTATGGCTACACCTTC
TRBJ1-6	TRBV30	NA	NA	CAWTDRRNSPLHF	TGTGCCTGGACCGACAGGCGGAATTCACCCCTCCACTTT
TRBJ2-1	TRBV7-2	NA	NA	CASSSGRSRYNEQFF	TGTGCCAGCAGCTCGGGACGATCCAGATACAATGAGCAGTTCTTC
TRBJ1-5	TRBV19	NA	few	CASLTRGGSNQPQHF	TGTGCCAGTCTCACCCGAGGGGGGAGCAATCAGCCCCAGCATTTT
TRBJ2-7	TRBV10-1	NA	NA	CASSNSYEQYF	TGCGCCAGCAGTAACAGCTACGAGCAGTACTTC
TRBJ2-3	TRBV7-9	NA	NA	CASSFTDTQYF	TGTGCCAGCAGCTTTACAGATACGCAGTATTTT
TRBJ1-2	TRBV30	NA	NA	CAWARGGNRGVYGYTF	TGTGCCTGGGCCCGGGGGGGGAATCGCGGAGTCTATGGCTACACCTTC
TRBJ1-5	TRBV10-3	NA	NA	CAISAGGQGDQPQHF	TGTGCCATCAGTGCCGGGGGTCAGGGAGATCAGCCCCAGCATTTT
TRBJ1-1	TRBV6-5	TRBD1	NA	CASSWTGGVNTEAFF	TGTGCCAGCAGTTGGACAGGGGGGGTGAACACTGAAGCTTTCTTT
TRBJ1-2	TRBV6-6	TRBD1	NA	CASSPGTGGASSYGYTF	TGTGCCAGCAGTCCTGGGACAGGGGGCGCATCCTCCTATGGCTACACCTTC
TRBJ1-1	TRBV6-5	TRBD1	NA	CASTGQAQNTEAFF	TGTGCCAGCACTGGACAGGCCCAGAACACTGAAGCTTTCTTT
TRBJ2-3	TRBV3-1/TRBV3-2	TRBD2	NA	CASSELAGNTDTQYF	TGTGCCAGCAGCGAATTAGCGGGGAACACAGATACGCAGTATTTT